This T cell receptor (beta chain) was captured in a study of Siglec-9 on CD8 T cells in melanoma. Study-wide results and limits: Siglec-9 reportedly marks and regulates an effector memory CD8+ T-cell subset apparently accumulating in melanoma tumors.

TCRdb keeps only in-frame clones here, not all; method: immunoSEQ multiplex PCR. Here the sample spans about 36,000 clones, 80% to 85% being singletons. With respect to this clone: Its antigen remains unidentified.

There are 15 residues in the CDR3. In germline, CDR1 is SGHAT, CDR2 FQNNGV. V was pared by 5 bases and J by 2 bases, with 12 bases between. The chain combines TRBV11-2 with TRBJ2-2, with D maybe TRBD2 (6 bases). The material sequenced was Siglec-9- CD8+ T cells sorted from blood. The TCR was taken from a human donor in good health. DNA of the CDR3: TGTGCCAGCAGCGGGGGGATCCGAAACACCGGGGAGCTGTTTTTT. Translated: CASSGGIRNTGELFF.